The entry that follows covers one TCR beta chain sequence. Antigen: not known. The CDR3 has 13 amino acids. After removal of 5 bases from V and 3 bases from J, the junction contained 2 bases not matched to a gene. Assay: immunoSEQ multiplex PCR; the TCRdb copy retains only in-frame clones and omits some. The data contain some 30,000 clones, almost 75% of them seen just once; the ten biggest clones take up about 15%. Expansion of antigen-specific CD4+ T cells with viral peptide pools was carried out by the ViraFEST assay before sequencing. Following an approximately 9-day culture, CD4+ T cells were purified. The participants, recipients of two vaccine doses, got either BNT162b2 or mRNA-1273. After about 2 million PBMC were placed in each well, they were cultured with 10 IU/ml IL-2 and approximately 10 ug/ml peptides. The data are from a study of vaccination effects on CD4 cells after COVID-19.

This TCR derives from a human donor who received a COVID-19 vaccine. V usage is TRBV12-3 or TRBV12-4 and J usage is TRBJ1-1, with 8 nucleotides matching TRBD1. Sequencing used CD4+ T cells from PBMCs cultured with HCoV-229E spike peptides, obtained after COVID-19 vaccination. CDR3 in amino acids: CASSLRGHTEAFF. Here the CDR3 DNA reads TGTGCCAGCAGTCTCAGGGGGCACACTGAAGCTTTCTTT.